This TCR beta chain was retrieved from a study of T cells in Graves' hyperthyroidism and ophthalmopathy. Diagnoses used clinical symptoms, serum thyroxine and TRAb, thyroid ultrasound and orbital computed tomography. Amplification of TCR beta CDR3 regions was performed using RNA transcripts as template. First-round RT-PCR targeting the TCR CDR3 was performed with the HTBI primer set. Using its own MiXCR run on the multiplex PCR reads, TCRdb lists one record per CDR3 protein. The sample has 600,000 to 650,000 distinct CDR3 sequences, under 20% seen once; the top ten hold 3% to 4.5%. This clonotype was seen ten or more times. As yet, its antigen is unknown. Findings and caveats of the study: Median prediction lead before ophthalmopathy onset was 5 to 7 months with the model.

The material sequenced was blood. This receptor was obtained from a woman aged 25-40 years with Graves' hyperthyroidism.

This chain's CDR3 is CASSLWGQGETQYF. In DNA form, the CDR3 reads TGTGCCAGCAGTTTATGGGGACAGGGAGAGACCCAGTACTTC. The V gene is TRBV28, the J gene TRBJ2-5; 9 bases line up with TRBD1. The CDR3 extends over 14 amino acids. J lost 4 bases, V lost 0 bases, and 0 bases had no gene match. Germline V gives CDR1 MDHEN, CDR2 SYDVKM.